The 29 T cell receptor beta chains in this list originate from one sample, sequenced in a study of regulatory T cells in long-lasting Graves disease. Library construction for TCR beta used iRepertoire HTBI primers and Arm-PCR of CDR3 regions. TCRdb used MiXCR to reprocess the multiplex PCR reads, holding one entry per CDR3 protein. The sample has approximately 540,000 distinct CDR3 sequences; around 13% are singletons. Time point here: newly diagnosed GD, antithyroid drugs for less than 3 months. Preparation of the TCR library used RNA extracted from PBMCs. The sample was also reused in another study, on T cells in Graves' hyperthyroidism and ophthalmopathy.

Sequences were derived from peripheral blood mononuclear cells (PBMCs), sampled at new diagnosis, from a patient treated with antithyroid drugs. These receptors came from a woman in her twenties or thirties with Graves disease.

This clonotype was observed at least ten times. V usage is TRBV20-1 and J usage is TRBJ2-1, with D uncertain. Per the germline V gene, CDR1 is DFQATT and CDR2 is SNEGSKA (reference sequence). This CDR3 contains 12 residues. Trimming removed 5 bases from V and 6 bases from J, with 11 bases in between. CDR3 region: CSAPYLTNEQFF. For the CDR3, the DNA is TGCAGTGCTCCTTACCTGACCAATGAGCAGTTCTTC.

This clonotype came up many times. V usage is TRBV11-2 and J usage is TRBJ1-6; TRBD1 aligns across 10 bases. This CDR3 has 16 amino acids. V was pared by 4 bases and J by 10 bases, with 10 bases of the junction left unmatched. Germline loops: CDR1 SGHAT, CDR2 FQNNGV. The CDR3 DNA sequence: TGTGCCAGCAGCTACTCCCCGGGACAGGGGAACTCACCCCTCCACTTT. Residues: CASSYSPGQGNSPLHF. Full variable domain (missing parts from reference TRBV11-2 and TRBJ1-6): EAGVAQSPRYKIIEKRQSVAFWCNPISGHATLYWYQQILGQGPKLLIQFQNNGVVDDSQLPKDRFSAERLKGVDSTLKIQPAKLEDSAVYLCASSYSPGQGNSPLHFGNGTRLTVT.

Points on this clonotype: A far larger clone is a single base away, which makes a read error likely. This chain connects TRBV28 to TRBJ1-1; D not certain. The CDR3 loop spans 12 amino acids. CDR1 is MDHEN and CDR2 is SYDVKM in the germline V gene. The ends were cut back, 7 bases at V and 9 bases at J, with 15 bases in the middle. This CDR3 is CASKLAGAKAFF. The CDR3, as DNA: TGTGCCAGCAAGTTAGCGGGAGCTAAAGCTTTCTTT.

This clonotype was observed a few times. The chain couples TRBV7-9 to TRBJ1-5, with 9 nucleotides matching TRBD1. J gave up 2 bases and V 1 base, and 15 bases lay outside the gene matches. CDR3 size: 20 residues. Germline CDR1 and CDR2: SEHNR and FQNEAQ (reference sequence). This CDR3 reads CASSLGTGTGKLSGNQPQHF. In nucleotides, the CDR3 is TGTGCCAGCAGCTTAGGGACCGGGACAGGGAAGTTATCGGGCAATCAGCCCCAGCATTTT.

The J gene is TRBJ2-3, the V gene TRBV11-2, with 12 bases aligning to TRBD2. The CDR3 sequence is 16 residues long. Trimming at V came to 5 bases and at J to 1 base, leaving 4 bases not matched to a gene. CDR1 is SGHAT, CDR2 FQNNGV, per germline. CDR3 in amino acids: CASSILAGGGTDTQYF. CDR3 in DNA: TGTGCCAGCAGCATACTAGCGGGAGGAGGCACAGATACGCAGTATTTT.

This clonotype came up many times. This chain uses TRBV27 with TRBJ2-7; 8 bases fit TRBD1. Germline V CDR1 and CDR2: MNHEY, SMNVEV (reference sequence). The ends lost 4 bases at V and 2 bases at J; junction bases unmatched: 7. This CDR3 region has 15 residues. The CDR3: CASSWAGQGAYEQYF. CDR3 nucleotides: TGTGCCAGCAGTTGGGCTGGACAGGGAGCCTACGAGCAGTACTTC.

The table lists this clonotype with a few counts. The junction departs from germline at one end; a sequencing error may be responsible. The chain employs TRBV7-2 and TRBJ1-5; D gene ambiguous. CDR1 and CDR2 from the germline V gene are SGHTA and FQGNSA. The CDR3 consists of 15 residues. CDR3 nucleotides: TGCGCCAGCAGCCGCTTACAGCGTAGCAATCAGCCCCAGCATTTT. Protein sequence: CASSRLQRSNQPQHF.

This clonotype was counted ten times or more. The CDR3 nucleotides read TGTGCCAGCAGCCCGACAGGAGTGGAAAACATTCAGTACTTC. Translation gives CASSPTGVENIQYF. The chain couples TRBV5-6 to TRBJ2-4; a weak D match, TRBD1 (6 bases). Trimming removed 4 bases from V and 5 bases from J, with 13 bases in between. The CDR3 loop spans 14 amino acids. Germline lookup yields CDR1 SGHDT and CDR2 YYEEEE.

This clonotype was recorded at least ten times. The chain employs TRBV2 and TRBJ1-6, with 8 bases lining up with TRBD1. Germline lookup yields CDR1 SNHLY and CDR2 FYNNEI. The CDR3 spans 16 residues. J lost 4 bases, V lost 6 bases, and 8 bases had no gene match. CDR3 in amino acids: CASSPGTGGYNSPLHF. CDR3 DNA: TGTGCCAGCAGCCCCGGGACAGGCGGATATAATTCACCCCTCCACTTT.

The V gene is TRBV28, the J gene TRBJ1-1, with 9 bases matching TRBD1. Germline lookup yields CDR1 MDHEN and CDR2 SYDVKM. The CDR3 spans 15 residues. Trimming at V came to 5 bases and at J to 5 bases, leaving 9 bases not matched to a gene. The CDR3 spells CASSPAQGAQTEAFF. In DNA, the CDR3 is TGTGCCAGCAGTCCGGCACAGGGGGCGCAAACTGAAGCTTTCTTT.

This clonotype was recorded many times. The chain employs TRBV12-3 or TRBV12-4 and TRBJ2-2; no reliable D call. The CDR3 extends over 13 amino acids. The ends were cut back, 6 bases at V and 0 bases at J, with 5 bases in the middle. CDR3 sequence reads: CASSGSNTGELFF. The DNA for the CDR3 is TGTGCCAGCAGCGGTTCGAACACCGGGGAGCTGTTTTTT.

The chain combines TRBV6-5 with TRBJ2-7, with D tentatively TRBD1 (5 bases). In germline, CDR1 is MNHEY, CDR2 SVGAGI. The CDR3 is made up of 15 amino acids. V lost 0 bases to trimming and J lost 5 bases, with 14 bases between them. DNA of the CDR3: TGTGCCAGCAGTTACTCAGGGGCAGGGCTAAACGAGCAGTACTTC. Its translation: CASSYSGAGLNEQYF.

This clonotype was seen more than once but under ten times. CDR3 amino acids: CASCRAGNTEAFF. The CDR3 DNA sequence: TGTGCCAGCTGTCGGGCAGGTAACACTGAAGCTTTCTTT. J is TRBJ1-1 and V is TRBV13; D remains ambiguous. V shed 8 bases and J shed 2 bases, with 12 bases lying between them. Germline CDR1 is PRHDT and CDR2 is FYEKMQ (reference sequence). CDR3 size: 13 residues.

The sample holds many counts of this clonotype. The genes are TRBV27 and TRBJ2-7; 7 nucleotides match TRBD1. Germline assignment: CDR1 MNHEY and CDR2 SMNVEV (reference sequence). The CDR3 contains 16 residues. The V and J ends lost 0 bases and 3 bases, in that order; junction bases with no gene match: 8. The CDR3, as DNA: TGTGCCAGCAGTTTATCGGCCGGGACAGATATCTACGAGCAGTACTTC. Translated: CASSLSAGTDIYEQYF.

This clonotype came up many times. This chain joins TRBV7-9 and TRBJ2-7, with D maybe TRBD1 (5 bases). The V end was cut by 7 bases, the J end by 7 bases, with 11 bases between. Germline V gene lookup returns CDR1 SEHNR and CDR2 FQNEAQ (reference sequence). This CDR3 has 11 residues. The CDR3 protein is CASNSKGEQYF. CDR3 coding DNA: TGTGCCAGCAACAGCAAGGGGGAGCAGTACTTC.

V is TRBV27 and J is TRBJ1-4; TRBD1 matches at 8 bases. Germline CDR1 MNHEY, CDR2 SMNVEV (reference sequence). The CDR3 runs to 15 residues. The V and J ends lost 0 bases and 8 bases, in that order; junction bases with no gene match: 5. The CDR3 region is CASSLSTGEREKLFF. The CDR3 DNA follows: TGTGCCAGCAGTTTATCGACAGGGGAACGAGAAAAACTGTTTTTT.

Comments on this clonotype: This may be a read error: a much more frequent sequence differs by one nucleotide. The chain carries TRBV3-1 and TRBJ2-5, with TRBD2 identical over 10 bases. TRBJ2-1 explains the end of the DNA better; the J call may be wrong. The CDR3 is 16 amino acids. Germline-derived CDR1 and CDR2 are LGHDT and YNNKEL (reference sequence). The CDR3, as DNA: TGTGCCAGCAACCAAGACACTAGCGGGAACCTAGGTGAGCAGTTCTTC. This sequence encodes CASNQDTSGNLGEQFF.

The chain couples TRBV5-4 to TRBJ1-1; the D gene is possibly TRBD1 (6 bases). The CDR3 loop spans 14 amino acids. Germline V lookup: CDR1 SGHNT, CDR2 YYREEE (reference sequence). V was shortened by 2 bases and J by 8 bases, with 16 bases between the two germline ends. The chain's CDR3 is CASSFEGGAPEAFF. For the CDR3, the DNA is TGTGCCAGCAGCTTCGAGGGGGGGGCCCCAGAAGCTTTCTTT.

This clonotype was observed many times. V usage is TRBV28 and J usage is TRBJ1-4; no clear D gene. Trimming left V 7 bases short and J 0 bases short, with 9 bases between. In germline, CDR1 is MDHEN, CDR2 SYDVKM. This CDR3 is 14 amino acids long. The CDR3 sequence is CASKLGATNEKLFF. The CDR3, as DNA: TGTGCCAGCAAACTTGGGGCAACTAATGAAAAACTGTTTTTT.

The table lists this clonotype with many counts. This chain uses TRBV2 with TRBJ1-4, with no clear D. CDR1 and CDR2 from the germline V gene are SNHLY and FYNNEI. There are 13 residues in the CDR3. Between the trimmed V and J ends, which lost 4 bases and 5 bases, there was a span of 8 bases. The CDR3 is CASSGRENEKLFF. CDR3 nucleotide sequence: TGTGCCAGCAGTGGACGCGAGAATGAAAAACTGTTTTTT. The full variable domain, with the rest looked up from reference TRBV2 and TRBJ1-4, is EPEVTQTPSHQVTQMGQEVILRCVPISNHLYFYWYRQILGQKVEFLVSFYNNEISEKSEIFDDQFSVERPDGSNFTLKIRSTKLEDSAMYFCASSGRENEKLFFGSGTQLSVL.

This clonotype occurred a few times. This chain links TRBV7-8 with TRBJ2-1; 14 bases line up with TRBD2. The CDR3 totals 15 residues. Looked up from germline, CDR1 is SGHVS and CDR2 is FQNEAQ. J gave up 10 bases and V 5 bases, and 7 bases lay outside the gene matches. CDR3 bases: TGTGCCAGCAGCCAGGGACTAGCGGGAGTAGGAGAGCAGTTCTTC. Translating it yields CASSQGLAGVGEQFF.

This clonotype turned up a few times. At one of its ends the junction is not consistent with the germline gene, which may arise from a read error. This rearrangement joins TRBV19 to TRBJ2-1, with TRBD1 as a possible D gene (5 bases). CDR3 length: 13 residues. Germline V CDR1 and CDR2: LNHDA, SQIVND (reference sequence). The CDR3 region has the DNA TGTGCCGGTAGTTACAGGCGGAGAAATGAGCAGTTCTTC. Translated, it gives CAGSYRRRNEQFF.

The chain employs TRBV20-1 and TRBJ1-5; D is possibly TRBD1 (5 bases). The germline V gene has CDR1 DFQATT and CDR2 SNEGSKA (reference sequence). The CDR3 has 16 residues. V gave up 4 bases and J gave up 2 bases, with 18 bases separating them. Written as DNA, the CDR3 is TGCAGTGCTACTACCGGGGCCAACAAAGGCAATCAGCCCCAGCATTTT. Translated: CSATTGANKGNQPQHF.

This clonotype occurred many times. The rearrangement links TRBV2 to TRBJ2-7; TRBD2 aligns across 7 bases. The CDR3 has 13 amino acids. After removal of 11 bases from V and 3 bases from J, the junction contained 10 bases not matched to a gene. Germline assignment: CDR1 SNHLY and CDR2 FYNNEI. In nucleotides, the CDR3 is TGTGCCGGGAGACTAGCCGATAACTACGAGCAGTACTTC. Protein: CAGRLADNYEQYF.

In this sample, this clonotype turned up many times. This chain connects TRBV5-1 to TRBJ2-2; perhaps TRBD2 as D (6 bases). Germline-derived CDR1 and CDR2 are SGHRS and YFSETQ. With 7 bases removed from V and 6 bases from J, the gap between germline ends came to 13 bases. This CDR3 spans 13 amino acids. The CDR3 DNA sequence: TGCGCCAGCGCGGGGACCGAAGCCGGGGAGCTGTTTTTT. As protein: CASAGTEAGELFF.

The chain recombines TRBV20-1 with TRBJ2-1; TRBD2 aligns across 9 bases. CDR1 and CDR2 from the germline V gene are DFQATT and SNEGSKA (reference sequence). The CDR3 is 15 residues long. The V gene end was trimmed by 2 bases and the J gene end by 6 bases; junction bases not matched to a gene: 8. The CDR3 DNA sequence: TGCAGTGCTAGACCCGCGGGAGGGGGGGTCAATGAGCAGTTCTTC. It specifies CSARPAGGGVNEQFF.

Of note for this clonotype: Since a far larger clone is one base different, this is likely a read error. The rearrangement links TRBV11-2 to TRBJ2-1, with 7 bases fitting TRBD1. The length of the CDR3 is 12 residues. Germline CDR1 and CDR2: SGHAT and FQNNGV. V trimming: 2 bases; J trimming: 8 bases; junction bases outside the gene matches: 0. The CDR3 DNA sequence: TGTGCCAGCAGCTTAACAGGGGATGAGCAGTTCTTC. Its translation: CASSLTGDEQFF.

The table lists this clonotype with many counts. V is TRBV6-1 and J is TRBJ2-1, with D tentatively TRBD1 (5 bases). The CDR3 extends over 14 amino acids. Germline CDR1 MNHNS, CDR2 SASEGT. Trimming took 5 bases from V and 2 from J, leaving 10 bases between them. CDR3 region: CASSQMTAYNEQFF. The CDR3 nucleotides are TGTGCCAGCAGTCAGATGACAGCCTACAATGAGCAGTTCTTC.

This clonotype was counted many times. The chain combines TRBV28 with TRBJ1-1, with D unresolved. The CDR3 spans 19 residues. CDR1 is MDHEN and CDR2 is SYDVKM in the germline V gene. V lost 3 bases and J 1 base, leaving 24 bases between the germline ends. The CDR3 loop is CASSFPDPISYRPNTEAFF. In nucleotides, the CDR3 is TGTGCCAGCAGTTTCCCGGACCCTATATCGTACCGACCGAACACTGAAGCTTTCTTT. The whole variable domain, remainder taken from reference TRBV28 and TRBJ1-1, is DVKVTQSSRYLVKRTGEKVFLECVQDMDHENMFWYRQDPGLGLRLIYFSYDVKMKEKGDIPEGYSVSREKKERFSLILESASTNQTSMYLCASSFPDPISYRPNTEAFFGQGTRLTVV.